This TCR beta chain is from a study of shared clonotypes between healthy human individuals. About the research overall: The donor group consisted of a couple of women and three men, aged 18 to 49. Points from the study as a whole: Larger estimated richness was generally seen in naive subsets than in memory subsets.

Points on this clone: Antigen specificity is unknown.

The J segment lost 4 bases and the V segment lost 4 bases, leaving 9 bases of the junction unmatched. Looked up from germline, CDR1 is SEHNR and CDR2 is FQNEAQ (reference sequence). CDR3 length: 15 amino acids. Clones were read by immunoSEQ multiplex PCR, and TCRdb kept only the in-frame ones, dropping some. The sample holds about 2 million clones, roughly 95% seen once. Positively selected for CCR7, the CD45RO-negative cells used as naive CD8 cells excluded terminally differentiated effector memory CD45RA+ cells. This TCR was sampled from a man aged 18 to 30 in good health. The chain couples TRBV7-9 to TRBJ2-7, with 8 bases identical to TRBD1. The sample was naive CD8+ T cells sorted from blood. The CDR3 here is CASSSSTDRAYEQYF. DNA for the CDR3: TGTGCCAGCAGCTCTTCCACGGACAGGGCTTACGAGCAGTACTTC.